Each of the 10 T cell receptor beta chains below was sequenced from the same sample in a study of CD8 T cells in Susac syndrome. With random hexamers, 0.5 to 1 ug RNA was reverse transcribed. TCRdb redid the calling of the immunoSEQ multiplex PCR reads with MiXCR, one entry per CDR3 protein. The data contain over 120,000 distinct CDR3 sequences, 85% to 95% of them singletons. Sequencing was performed on CD4+ T cells from PBMCs. The receptors were sampled from a human donor with Susac syndrome.

This clonotype was seen a single time. The CDR3 sequence: CASGLAPSGSFQFF. For the CDR3, the DNA is TGTGCTAGTGGTTTGGCCCCTAGCGGGAGCTTTCAGTTCTTC. The chain is built from TRBV12-5 and TRBJ2-1, with TRBD2 identical over 10 bases. The CDR3 sequence is 14 residues long. The trim removed 1 base at V and 13 bases at J, leaving 7 bases unmatched. Germline V gene sequence: CDR1 LGHNT, CDR2 FRNRAP.

CDR3 sequence: CASSRQDAYEQYF. The DNA for the CDR3 is TGTGCCAGCAGTCGACAGGATGCCTACGAGCAGTACTTC. This rearrangement joins TRBV2 to TRBJ2-7; perhaps TRBD1 as D (6 bases). This CDR3 is built from 13 residues. The V and J ends lost 5 bases and 2 bases respectively, with 10 bases between them. Germline V gives CDR1 SNHLY, CDR2 FYNNEI.

V and J are TRBV30 and TRBJ2-5; 8 nucleotides match TRBD2. This CDR3 is built from 15 residues. CDR1 and CDR2 from the germline V gene are GTSNPN and SVGIG (reference sequence). The V and J ends lost 2 bases and 2 bases, in that order; junction bases with no gene match: 7. CDR3 sequence: CAWSRGAGEQETQYF. In DNA form, the CDR3 reads TGTGCCTGGAGTCGAGGAGCGGGGGAACAAGAGACCCAGTACTTC.

The chain combines TRBV9 with TRBJ1-2; maybe TRBD1 (6 bases). The CDR3 runs to 15 residues. The V gene lost 4 bases and the J gene lost 2 bases, with 15 bases spanning the gap. The germline CDR1 and CDR2 sequences are SGDLS and YYNGEE. CDR3 nucleotides: TGTGCCAGCAGCCTACAGGGAATGTTAAACTATGGCTACACCTTC. It yields the protein CASSLQGMLNYGYTF.

The rearrangement uses TRBV4-1 and TRBJ1-5; TRBD1 is a possible D gene (5 bases). Trimming left V 1 base short and J 2 bases short, with 9 bases between. Germline V CDR1 and CDR2: MGHRA, YSYEKL. The CDR3 extends over 15 amino acids. Here the CDR3 DNA reads TGCGCCAGCAGCCAAGGGGGCCTGGGCAATCAGCCCCAGCATTTT. It yields the protein CASSQGGLGNQPQHF.

This sequence joins TRBV6-6 and TRBJ2-4; D is undetermined. Trimming left V 8 bases short and J 2 bases short, with 7 bases between. CDR1 is MNHNY and CDR2 is SVGAGI in the germline V gene (reference sequence). The CDR3 spans 12 residues. The CDR3 nucleotides are TGTGCCAGCCGTCAGCCCAAAAACATTCAGTACTTC. It codes for CASRQPKNIQYF.

The gene calls are TRBV5-6 and TRBJ1-2; D perhaps matches TRBD1 (6 bases). From germline, CDR1 is SGHDT and CDR2 YYEEEE. The germline V and J ends were trimmed by 7 bases and 8 bases, with 21 bases remaining between them. The CDR3 runs to 14 residues. The DNA of the CDR3 is TGTGCCAGCGGGCCGGATGGACAGTCCGTCGGCTACACCTTC. Protein product: CASGPDGQSVGYTF. The full variable domain, with the rest looked up from reference TRBV5-6 and TRBJ1-2, is DAGVTQSPTHLIKTRGQQVTLRCSPKSGHDTVSWYQQALGQGPQFIFQYYEEEERQRGNFPDRFSGHQFPNYSSELNVNALLLGDSALYLCASGPDGQSVGYTFGSGTRLTVV.

V gene TRBV5-4 combines with J gene TRBJ1-2; 10 nucleotides align to TRBD1. The germline V gene encodes CDR1 SGHNT and CDR2 YYREEE (reference sequence). This CDR3 comprises 15 residues. V lost 4 bases to trimming and J lost 8 bases; unmatched junction nucleotides: 11. As DNA, the CDR3 is TGTGCCAGCAGCCCAAGACAGGGGGCGCCGGAAGGCTACACCTTC. Its protein product is CASSPRQGAPEGYTF.

V gene TRBV20-1 combines with J gene TRBJ2-7, with 9 bases identical to TRBD2. The CDR3 has 15 amino acids. Germline V gene sequence: CDR1 DFQATT, CDR2 SNEGSKA (reference sequence). V lost 0 bases and J lost 6; bases outside the gene matches: 9. The CDR3 region is CSARDPLRGGVEQYF. The CDR3, as DNA: TGCAGTGCTAGAGACCCCTTGCGGGGGGGCGTCGAGCAGTACTTC.

The chain joins TRBV15 to TRBJ1-1; D is undetermined. The CDR3 length is 14 residues. The germline gives CDR1 LNHNV, CDR2 YYDKDF (reference sequence). Trimming stripped 3 bases from V and 1 base from J, with 9 bases between. CDR3 bases: TGTGCCACCAGCAGTAGAGACCGGAACACTGAAGCTTTCTTT. Its protein is CATSSRDRNTEAFF.